These 22 T cell receptor beta chains came from one sample sequenced in a study of shared clonotypes between healthy human individuals. Assay: immunoSEQ multiplex PCR; the TCRdb copy retains only in-frame clones and omits some. Found here are 2 million to 2.5 million clones, almost 96% of them singletons; the top ten hold roughly 0.13%. Sample: naive CD4+ T cells sorted from blood. Subset reported: CD45RA+ positively selected. The receptors were sampled from a man between 18 and 29 years old in good health.

This clone was recorded a few times. The chain has TRBV2 and TRBJ2-1; 8 nucleotides agree with TRBD2. This CDR3 has 16 residues. The V and J ends lost 6 bases and 6 bases, in that order; junction bases with no gene match: 13. The germline V gene has CDR1 SNHLY and CDR2 FYNNEI. As DNA, the CDR3 is TGTGCCAGCAGCCGAAATTTAGGGACTAGGATCAATGAGCAGTTCTTC. It yields the protein CASSRNLGTRINEQFF.

The genes are TRBV30 and TRBJ2-3; D remains unclear. The CDR3 runs to 15 residues. From germline, CDR1 is GTSNPN and CDR2 SVGIG (reference sequence). V lost 1 base to trimming and J lost 2 bases, with 13 bases between them. The chain's CDR3 is CAWSATRQFTDTQYF. As DNA, the CDR3 is TGTGCCTGGAGTGCAACCAGACAATTCACAGATACGCAGTATTTT.

V and J are TRBV30 and TRBJ1-6; 7 bases agree with TRBD1. Trimming cost V 5 bases and J 11 bases; bases outside gene matches: 6. The CDR3 has 12 residues. Germline V gene data show CDR1 as GTSNPN and CDR2 as SVGIG (reference sequence). The CDR3 sequence is CAWSGQLPPLHF. The DNA of the CDR3 is TGTGCCTGGTCGGGACAGTTGCCACCCCTCCACTTT.

V usage is TRBV5-1 and J usage is TRBJ1-1; D is unresolved. The ends were cut back, 5 bases at V and 1 base at J, with 12 bases in the middle. This CDR3 spans 14 amino acids. Germline CDR1 reads SGHRS; CDR2 reads YFSETQ. The CDR3 is CASRGRTGNTEAFF. DNA for the CDR3: TGCGCCAGCAGGGGAAGGACGGGGAACACTGAAGCTTTCTTT.

This chain connects TRBV7-2 to TRBJ1-2, with D maybe TRBD1 (5 bases). Trimming removed 5 bases from V and 8 bases from J, with 21 bases in between. Germline V CDR1 and CDR2: SGHTA, FQGNSA. The CDR3 runs to 15 residues. As DNA, the CDR3 is TGTGCCAGCAGCCATCCCTCTTCGGCGGGACTCGGCTACACCTTC. Amino acids: CASSHPSSAGLGYTF.

In the case of this clone: The same CDR3 is also encoded by other DNA sequences in this sample. This rearrangement joins TRBV30 to TRBJ1-1, with D unresolved. Trimming removed 3 bases from V and 2 bases from J, with 7 bases in between. Germline V gene data show CDR1 as GTSNPN and CDR2 as SVGIG (reference sequence). This CDR3 comprises 12 residues. CDR3 in amino acids: CAWSPANTEAFF. CDR3 in DNA: TGTGCCTGGAGCCCGGCCAACACTGAAGCTTTCTTT.

The V gene is TRBV30, the J gene TRBJ2-1; 11 nucleotides agree with TRBD2. The CDR3 totals 13 residues. The V gene's germline CDR1 is GTSNPN and CDR2 SVGIG (reference sequence). The CDR3 sequence: CSLAGGLYNEQFF. The CDR3 bases are TGTTCTTTAGCGGGGGGGCTTTACAATGAGCAGTTCTTC.

V and J are TRBV27 and TRBJ1-1; 7 nucleotides match TRBD1. J lost 2 bases, V lost 5 bases, and 5 bases had no gene match. CDR3 length: 14 residues. Per germline, CDR1 MNHEY and CDR2 SMNVEV (reference sequence). In DNA form, the CDR3 reads TGTGCCAGCAGTCAGACAGGGTTAAACACTGAAGCTTTCTTT. Residues: CASSQTGLNTEAFF.

The V call is TRBV30, the J call TRBJ2-7; D unclear. Trimming stripped 5 bases from V and 6 bases from J, with 11 bases between. This CDR3 has 11 amino acids. In germline, CDR1 is GTSNPN, CDR2 SVGIG (reference sequence). CDR3 sequence: CAWGPGGEQYF. In DNA, the CDR3 is TGTGCCTGGGGCCCGGGCGGCGAGCAGTACTTC.

This chain joins TRBV11-3 and TRBJ1-5, with a possible D match to TRBD1 (5 bases). CDR1 and CDR2 (germline): SGHNT, YENEEA. The CDR3 consists of 16 residues. V was trimmed by 5 bases and J by 0 bases, leaving 14 bases between them. The CDR3 DNA follows: TGTGCCAGCAGCCCCGACAGAGCGTCTAGCAATCAGCCCCAGCATTTT. This encodes CASSPDRASSNQPQHF.

The CDR3 loop is CASSILFETGLYEQYF. Written as DNA, the CDR3 is TGTGCCAGTAGTATACTATTCGAGACAGGGCTGTACGAGCAGTACTTC. V and J are TRBV19 and TRBJ2-7; 7 nucleotides line up with TRBD1. Trimming took 2 bases from V and 4 from J; bases not matched to a gene: 11. Germline loops: CDR1 LNHDA, CDR2 SQIVND (reference sequence). The CDR3 is 16 residues long. Full variable domain (remainder filled in from reference TRBV19 and TRBJ2-7): DGGITQSPKYLFRKEGQNVTLSCEQNLNHDAMYWYRQDPGQGLRLIYYSQIVNDFQKGDIAEGYSVSREKKESFPLTVTSAQKNPTAFYLCASSILFETGLYEQYFGPGTRLTVT.

In this sample, this clone turned up a few times. V and J are TRBV10-1 and TRBJ2-2; weak D call: TRBD2 (5 bases). V gave up 7 bases and J gave up 7 bases, with 13 bases separating them. The length of the CDR3 is 13 residues. Germline-derived CDR1 and CDR2 are WNHNN and SYGVQD (reference sequence). The CDR3 is CASKEEYSGELFF. In nucleotides, the CDR3 is TGCGCCAGCAAGGAGGAGTACAGCGGGGAGCTGTTTTTT.

This clone was recorded only once. CDR3 protein: CASSLDGQNTEAFF. The CDR3 coding sequence is TGCGCCAGCAGCTTGGACGGCCAGAACACTGAAGCTTTCTTT. V is TRBV5-1 and J is TRBJ1-1; D is unresolved. CDR3 length equals 14 residues. Per germline, CDR1 SGHRS and CDR2 YFSETQ. The germline V and J ends were trimmed by 0 bases and 1 base, with 7 bases remaining between them.

This chain connects TRBV9 to TRBJ2-1; 7 bases match TRBD1. Trimming at V came to 0 bases and at J to 2 bases, leaving 8 bases not matched to a gene. This CDR3 is 17 amino acids long. In germline, CDR1 is SGDLS, CDR2 YYNGEE. As DNA, the CDR3 is TGTGCCAGCAGCGTAGGCTACAGGGGCGAGACCTACAATGAGCAGTTCTTC. Protein: CASSVGYRGETYNEQFF.

In the case of this clone: The sample contains more than one DNA sequence encoding this CDR3. V is TRBV5-4 and J is TRBJ1-2; D is unclear. Germline V gives CDR1 SGHNT, CDR2 YYREEE (reference sequence). This CDR3 spans 13 amino acids. Deletions cut 0 bases from V and 2 bases from J, with 5 bases between. This CDR3 reads CASSLDGNYGYTF. Here the CDR3 DNA reads TGTGCCAGCAGCTTGGATGGGAACTATGGCTACACCTTC.

The CDR3 DNA reads TGTGCCAGCTCACCGTCCGGCCATAATTCACCCCTCCACTTT. This sequence encodes CASSPSGHNSPLHF. This chain uses TRBV18 with TRBJ1-6, with D unclear. The CDR3 extends over 14 amino acids. Germline V lookup: CDR1 KGHSH, CDR2 LQKENI. V was trimmed by 3 bases and J by 5 bases, leaving 8 bases between them.

For this clone: Mismatch with germline at one junction end may stem from a read error. The chain uses TRBV7-7 and TRBJ2-7; 7 nucleotides line up with TRBD1. There are 13 residues in the CDR3. Germline lookup yields CDR1 SSHAT and CDR2 FNYEAQ (reference sequence). The CDR3, as DNA: TGTGCTAGCAGCTGGGGACAGACCTACGAGCAGTACTTC. Protein: CASSWGQTYEQYF.

The chain carries TRBV29-1 and TRBJ1-6; D is unresolved. The germline gives CDR1 SQVTM, CDR2 ANQGSEA. The CDR3 has 13 residues. V was shortened by 6 bases and J by 9 bases, with 15 bases between the two germline ends. The DNA of the CDR3 is TGCAGCGTCACTCAAGGGTCGGGTTCACCCCTCCACTTT. This encodes CSVTQGSGSPLHF.

The V and J genes are TRBV6-5 and TRBJ2-7; no clear D gene. The CDR3 length is 14 residues. The germline V and J ends were trimmed by 4 bases and 2 bases, with 12 bases remaining between them. Germline assignment: CDR1 MNHEY and CDR2 SVGAGI. The CDR3 protein is CASSSLRSPYEQYF. The CDR3 nucleotides are TGTGCCAGCAGTTCACTCCGGTCCCCCTACGAGCAGTACTTC.

J is TRBJ2-3 and V is TRBV4-1; D perhaps matches TRBD2 (5 bases). The germline V and J ends were trimmed by 2 bases and 5 bases, with 8 bases remaining between them. Germline-derived CDR1 and CDR2 are MGHRA and YSYEKL. This CDR3 is 13 amino acids long. The CDR3 DNA reads TGCGCCAGCAGCCAAACACTAGTAGATACGCAGTATTTT. Translated: CASSQTLVDTQYF.

V gene TRBV7-2 combines with J gene TRBJ1-3; D unresolved. The CDR3 is 16 amino acids. Germline lookup yields CDR1 SGHTA and CDR2 FQGNSA. V dropped 5 bases and J dropped 4 bases, with 18 bases sitting between them. The CDR3 loop reads CASSPRRPLGGNTIYF. The CDR3 DNA is TGTGCCAGCAGCCCCAGGAGGCCCCTGGGAGGAAACACCATATATTTT.

V and J are TRBV6-5 and TRBJ2-7; no firm D call. From germline, CDR1 is MNHEY and CDR2 SVGAGI. The CDR3 consists of 12 residues. V lost 5 bases to trimming and J lost 4 bases, with 9 bases between them. The CDR3 DNA reads TGTGCCAGCAGTCACGATCGATACGAGCAGTACTTC. It translates to CASSHDRYEQYF.